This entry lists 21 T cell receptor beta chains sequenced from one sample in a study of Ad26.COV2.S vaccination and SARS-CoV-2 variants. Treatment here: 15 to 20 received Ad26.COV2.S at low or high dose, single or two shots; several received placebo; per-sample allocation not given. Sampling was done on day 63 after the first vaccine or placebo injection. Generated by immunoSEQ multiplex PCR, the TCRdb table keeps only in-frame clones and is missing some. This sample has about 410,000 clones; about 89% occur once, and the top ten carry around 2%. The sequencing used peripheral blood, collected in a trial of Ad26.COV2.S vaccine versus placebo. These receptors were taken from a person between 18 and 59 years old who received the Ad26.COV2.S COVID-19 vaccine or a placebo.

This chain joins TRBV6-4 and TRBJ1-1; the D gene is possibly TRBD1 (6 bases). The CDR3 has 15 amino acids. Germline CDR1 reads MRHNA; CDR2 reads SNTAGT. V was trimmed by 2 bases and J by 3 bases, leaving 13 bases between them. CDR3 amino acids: CASSDTQRGDTEAFF. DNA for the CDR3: TGTGCCAGCAGTGACACACAAAGGGGGGACACTGAAGCTTTCTTT.

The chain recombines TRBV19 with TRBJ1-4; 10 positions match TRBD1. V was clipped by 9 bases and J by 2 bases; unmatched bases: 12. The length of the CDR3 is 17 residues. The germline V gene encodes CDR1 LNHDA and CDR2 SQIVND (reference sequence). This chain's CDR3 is CASEVHWTGGTNEKLFF. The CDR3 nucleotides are TGTGCCAGCGAAGTCCACTGGACAGGGGGTACTAATGAAAAACTGTTTTTT.

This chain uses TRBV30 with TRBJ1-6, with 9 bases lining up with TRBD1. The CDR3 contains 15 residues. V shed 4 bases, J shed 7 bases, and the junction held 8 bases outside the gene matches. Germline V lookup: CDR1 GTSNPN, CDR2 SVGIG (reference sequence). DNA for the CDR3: TGTGCCTGGAATCGACAGGGGGTTCAGAATTCACCCCTCCACTTT. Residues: CAWNRQGVQNSPLHF.

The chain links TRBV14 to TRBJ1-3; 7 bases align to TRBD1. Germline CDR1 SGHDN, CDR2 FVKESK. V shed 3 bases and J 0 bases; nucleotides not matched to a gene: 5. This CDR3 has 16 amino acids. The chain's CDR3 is CASSHGQAHSGNTIYF. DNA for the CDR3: TGTGCCAGCAGCCATGGACAGGCGCACTCTGGAAACACCATATATTTT.

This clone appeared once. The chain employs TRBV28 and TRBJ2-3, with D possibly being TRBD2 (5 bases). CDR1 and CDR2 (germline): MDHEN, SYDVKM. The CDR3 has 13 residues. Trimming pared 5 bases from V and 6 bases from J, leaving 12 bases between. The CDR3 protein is CASSLPGGDTQYF. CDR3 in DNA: TGTGCCAGCAGTCTCCCAGGCGGGGATACGCAGTATTTT.

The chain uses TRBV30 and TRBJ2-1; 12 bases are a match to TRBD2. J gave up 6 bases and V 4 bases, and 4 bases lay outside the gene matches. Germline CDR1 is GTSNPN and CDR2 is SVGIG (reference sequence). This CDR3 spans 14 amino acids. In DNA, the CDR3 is TGTGCCTGGACTCTAGCGGGAGGGCTCAATGAGCAGTTCTTC. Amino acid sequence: CAWTLAGGLNEQFF. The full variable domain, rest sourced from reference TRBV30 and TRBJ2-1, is SQTIHQWPATLVQPVGSPLSLECTVEGTSNPNLYWYRQAAGRGLQLLFYSVGIGQISSEVPQNLSASRPQDRQFILSSKKLLLSDSGFYLCAWTLAGGLNEQFFGPGTRLTVL.

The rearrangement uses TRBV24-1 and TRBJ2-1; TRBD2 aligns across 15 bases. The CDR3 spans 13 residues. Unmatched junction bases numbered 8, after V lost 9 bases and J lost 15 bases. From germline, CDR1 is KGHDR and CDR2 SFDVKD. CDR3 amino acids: CATAGLAGGPRFF. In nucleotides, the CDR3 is TGTGCCACCGCGGGACTAGCGGGAGGTCCCCGGTTCTTC.

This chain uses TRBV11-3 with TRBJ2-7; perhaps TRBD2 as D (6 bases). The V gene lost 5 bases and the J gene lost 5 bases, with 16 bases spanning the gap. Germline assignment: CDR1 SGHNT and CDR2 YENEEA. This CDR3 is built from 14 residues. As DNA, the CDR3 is TGTGCCAGCAGCCCAATCGGGGGAGTCCACGAGCAGTACTTC. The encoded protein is CASSPIGGVHEQYF. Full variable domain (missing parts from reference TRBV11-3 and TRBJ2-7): EAGVVQSPRYKIIEKKQPVAFWCNPISGHNTLYWYLQNLGQGPELLIRYENEEAVDDSQLPKDRFSAERLKGVDSTLKIQPAELGDSAVYLCASSPIGGVHEQYFGPGTRLTVT.

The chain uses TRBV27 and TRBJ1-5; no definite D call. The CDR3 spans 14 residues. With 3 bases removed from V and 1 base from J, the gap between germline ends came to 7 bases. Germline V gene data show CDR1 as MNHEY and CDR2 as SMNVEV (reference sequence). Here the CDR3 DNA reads TGTGCCAGCAGTTTTCTGGGGAGCAATCAGCCCCAGCATTTT. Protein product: CASSFLGSNQPQHF.

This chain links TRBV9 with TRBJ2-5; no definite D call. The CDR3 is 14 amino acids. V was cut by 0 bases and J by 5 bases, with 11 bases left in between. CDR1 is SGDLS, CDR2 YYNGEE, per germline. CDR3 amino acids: CASSVEGAMETQYF. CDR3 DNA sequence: TGTGCCAGCAGCGTAGAGGGTGCGATGGAGACCCAGTACTTC.

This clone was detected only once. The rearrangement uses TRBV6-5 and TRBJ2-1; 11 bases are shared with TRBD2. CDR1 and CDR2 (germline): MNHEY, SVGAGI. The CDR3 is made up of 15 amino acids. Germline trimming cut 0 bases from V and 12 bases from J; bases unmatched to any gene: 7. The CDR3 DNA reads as TGTGCCAGCAGTTACTCAGGGACTAGCGGCGCCGGGCAGTTCTTC. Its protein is CASSYSGTSGAGQFF.

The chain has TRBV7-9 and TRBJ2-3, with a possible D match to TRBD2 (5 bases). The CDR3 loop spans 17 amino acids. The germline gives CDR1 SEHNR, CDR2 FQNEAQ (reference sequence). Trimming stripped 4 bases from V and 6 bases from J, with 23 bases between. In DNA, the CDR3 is TGTGCCAGCAGCTCCCAGTGGGAGCTCAGAGGGAAGGATACGCAGTATTTT. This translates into CASSSQWELRGKDTQYF.

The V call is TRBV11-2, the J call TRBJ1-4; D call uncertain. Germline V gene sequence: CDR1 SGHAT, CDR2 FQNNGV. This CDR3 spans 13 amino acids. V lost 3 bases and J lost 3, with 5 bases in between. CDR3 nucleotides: TGTGCCAGCAGCTTCAGCCCTAATGAAAAACTGTTTTTT. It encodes CASSFSPNEKLFF.

The CDR3 protein is CASSLSRTGNGELFF. The CDR3 nucleotides read TGTGCCAGCAGCTTAAGCAGGACTGGGAACGGGGAGCTGTTTTTT. The chain links TRBV7-2 to TRBJ2-2; TRBD2 is a possible D gene (5 bases). Germline V gene data show CDR1 as SGHTA and CDR2 as FQGNSA. The CDR3 length is 15 residues. The V end was cut by 2 bases, the J end by 7 bases, with 14 bases between.

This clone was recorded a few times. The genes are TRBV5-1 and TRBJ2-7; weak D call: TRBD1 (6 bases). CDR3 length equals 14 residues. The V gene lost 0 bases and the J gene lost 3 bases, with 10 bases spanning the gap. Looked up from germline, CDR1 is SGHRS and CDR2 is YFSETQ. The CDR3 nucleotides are TGCGCCAGCAGCTTGGCCGGGACACACTACGAGCAGTACTTC. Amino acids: CASSLAGTHYEQYF.

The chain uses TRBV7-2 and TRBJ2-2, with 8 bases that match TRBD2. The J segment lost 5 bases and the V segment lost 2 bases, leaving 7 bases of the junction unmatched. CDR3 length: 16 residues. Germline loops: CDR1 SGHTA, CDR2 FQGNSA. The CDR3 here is CASSLSPSGRTGELFF. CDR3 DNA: TGTGCCAGCAGCTTATCTCCTAGCGGGCGTACCGGGGAGCTGTTTTTT.

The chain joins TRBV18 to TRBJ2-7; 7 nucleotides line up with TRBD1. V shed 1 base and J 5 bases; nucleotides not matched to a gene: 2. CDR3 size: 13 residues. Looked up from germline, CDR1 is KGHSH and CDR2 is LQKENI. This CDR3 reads CASSPRQGNEQYF. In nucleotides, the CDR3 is TGTGCCAGCTCACCACGACAGGGCAACGAGCAGTACTTC.

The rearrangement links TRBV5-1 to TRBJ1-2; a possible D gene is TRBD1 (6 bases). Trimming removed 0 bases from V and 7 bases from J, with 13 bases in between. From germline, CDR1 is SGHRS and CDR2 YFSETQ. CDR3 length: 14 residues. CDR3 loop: CASSLAQGIGGYTF. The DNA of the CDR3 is TGCGCCAGCAGCTTGGCGCAGGGGATTGGTGGCTACACCTTC.

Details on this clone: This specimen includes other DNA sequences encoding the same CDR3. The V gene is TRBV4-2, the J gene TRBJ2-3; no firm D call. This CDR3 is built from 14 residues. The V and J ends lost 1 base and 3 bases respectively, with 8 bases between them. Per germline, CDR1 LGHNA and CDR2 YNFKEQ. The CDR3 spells CASSQGTKTDTQYF. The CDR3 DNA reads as TGTGCCAGCAGCCAAGGAACGAAGACAGATACGCAGTATTTT.

CDR3 in DNA: TGTGCTAGTGGTTCTGGACAGGGTAATTCACCCCTCCACTTT. Translating it yields CASGSGQGNSPLHF. V is TRBV12-5 and J is TRBJ1-6; TRBD1 agrees at 8 bases. The J segment lost 6 bases and the V segment lost 4 bases, leaving 2 bases of the junction unmatched. Germline loops: CDR1 LGHNT, CDR2 FRNRAP. This CDR3 spans 14 amino acids.

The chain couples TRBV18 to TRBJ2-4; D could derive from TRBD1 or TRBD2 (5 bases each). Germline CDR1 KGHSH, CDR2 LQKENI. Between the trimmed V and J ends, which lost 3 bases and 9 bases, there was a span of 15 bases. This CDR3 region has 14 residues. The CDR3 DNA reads TGTGCCAGCTCACCCGCCGGGGCCTCTAGCATTCAGTACTTC. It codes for CASSPAGASSIQYF.